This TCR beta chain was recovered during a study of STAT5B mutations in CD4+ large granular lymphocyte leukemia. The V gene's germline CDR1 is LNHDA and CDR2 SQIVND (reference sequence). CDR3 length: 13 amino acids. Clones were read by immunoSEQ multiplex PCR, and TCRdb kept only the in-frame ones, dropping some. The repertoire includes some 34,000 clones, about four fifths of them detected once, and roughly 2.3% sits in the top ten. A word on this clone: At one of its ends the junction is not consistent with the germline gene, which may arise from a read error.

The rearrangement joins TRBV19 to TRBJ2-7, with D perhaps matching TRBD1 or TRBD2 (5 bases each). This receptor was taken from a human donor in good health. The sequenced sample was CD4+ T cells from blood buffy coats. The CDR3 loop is CASSGGTDWKRDF. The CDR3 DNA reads TGTGCCAGTAGTGGTGGGACGGATTGGAAAAGGGACTTC. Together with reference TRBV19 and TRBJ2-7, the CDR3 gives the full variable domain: DGGITQSPKYLFRKEGQNVTLSCEQNLNHDAMYWYRQDPGQGLRLIYYSQIVNDFQKGDIAEGYSVSREKKESFPLTVTSAQKNPTAFYLCASSGGTDWKRDFGPGTRLTVT.